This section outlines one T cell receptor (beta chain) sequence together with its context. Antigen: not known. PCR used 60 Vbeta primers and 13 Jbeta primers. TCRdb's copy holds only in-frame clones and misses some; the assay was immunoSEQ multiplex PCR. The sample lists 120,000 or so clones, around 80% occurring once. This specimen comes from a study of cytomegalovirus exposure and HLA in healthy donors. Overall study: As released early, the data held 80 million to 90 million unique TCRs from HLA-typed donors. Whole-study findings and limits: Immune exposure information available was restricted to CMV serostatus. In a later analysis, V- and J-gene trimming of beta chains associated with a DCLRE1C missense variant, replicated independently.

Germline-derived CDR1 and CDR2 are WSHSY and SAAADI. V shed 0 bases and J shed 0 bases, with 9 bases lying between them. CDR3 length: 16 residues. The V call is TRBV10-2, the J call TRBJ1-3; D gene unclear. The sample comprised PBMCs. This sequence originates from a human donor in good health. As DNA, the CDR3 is TGCGCCAGCAGTGAGTCCGGTCGGTCCTCTGGAAACACCATATATTTT. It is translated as CASSESGRSSGNTIYF.